The rows below give T cell receptor beta chains drawn from one sample of a study of OX40 agonist ivuxolimab in advanced cancers. Sequencing was performed with immunoSEQ multiplex PCR; in TCRdb, only in-frame clones are kept and a portion is missing. The table lists approximately 30,000 clones, roughly 80% of them singletons. Sequencing used CD4+ or CD8+ T cells sorted from blood, obtained in a trial of the OX40 agonist ivuxolimab. These receptors originate from an adult with an advanced solid tumor such as melanoma, head and neck, liver or kidney cancer. CDR3s include the opening cysteine and the closing phenylalanine or tryptophan. A D gene is named only where the DNA matches it firmly. Size values are once, few and many counts, or a class for expanded clones, and some rows have none.

V	J	D	size	CDR3	DNA
TRBV9	TRBJ2-7	TRBD2	NA	CASSSRTSGIDEQYF	TGTGCCAGCAGCTCGCGGACTAGCGGGATTGACGAGCAGTACTTC
TRBV14	TRBJ2-4	NA	NA	CASSQDLKHIQYF	TGTGCCAGCAGCCAAGACCTTAAGCACATTCAGTACTTC
TRBV27	TRBJ2-2	NA	NA	CASSLVPTTGELFF	TGTGCCAGCAGTTTGGTGCCTACCACCGGGGAGCTGTTTTTT
TRBV2	TRBJ2-7	TRBD1	NA	CASSEAHRGSYEQYF	TGTGCCAGCAGTGAAGCTCACAGGGGGTCCTACGAGCAGTACTTC
TRBV7-9	TRBJ2-1	TRBD2	NA	CASSSRPGTSTNEQFF	TGTGCCAGCAGCTCCAGACCCGGGACTAGCACAAATGAGCAGTTCTTC
TRBV19	TRBJ2-1	TRBD2	NA	CASSLPGLAYNEQFF	TGTGCCAGTAGTCTTCCGGGACTAGCCTACAATGAGCAGTTCTTC
TRBV4-1	TRBJ1-1	NA	NA	CASSQERQNTEAFF	TGCGCCAGCAGCCAAGAGCGCCAGAACACTGAAGCTTTCTTT
TRBV5-1	TRBJ2-7	TRBD2	NA	CASSLGGPKDGISGASYEQYF	TGCGCCAGCAGCTTGGGGGGGCCCAAGGACGGAATTAGCGGGGCCTCCTACGAGCAGTACTTC
TRBV4-3	TRBJ2-7	TRBD1	NA	CASSQDRDRVEGEQYF	TGCGCCAGCAGCCAAGATAGGGACAGGGTGGAAGGCGAGCAGTACTTC
TRBV6-1	TRBJ1-1	NA	NA	CASRPNTEAFF	TGTGCCAGCCGCCCTAACACTGAAGCTTTCTTT
TRBV27	TRBJ1-2	NA	NA	CASKDSANYGYTF	TGTGCCAGCAAGGACAGTGCTAACTATGGCTACACCTTC
TRBV13	TRBJ1-1	NA	NA	CASSPSDAEAFF	TGTGCCAGCAGCCCATCGGACGCTGAAGCTTTCTTT
TRBV7-7	TRBJ2-3	TRBD2	NA	CASSPLGGSTDTQYF	TGTGCCAGCAGCCCCCTGGGGGGGAGCACAGATACGCAGTATTTT
TRBV7-9	TRBJ2-3	TRBD2	NA	CASSPRRGGPITDTQYF	TGTGCCAGCAGCCCAAGGCGGGGGGGCCCTATCACAGATACGCAGTATTTT
TRBV6-5	TRBJ2-7	NA	few	CASSYGRLSYEQYF	TGTGCCAGCAGTTACGGCAGGCTATCCTACGAGCAGTACTTC
TRBV5-1	TRBJ2-5	TRBD1	once	CASSLVGTGVDETQYF	TGCGCCAGCAGCTTGGTGGGGACAGGGGTGGACGAGACCCAGTACTTC
TRBV19	TRBJ2-7	TRBD1	NA	CASSARQGSYEQYF	TGTGCCAGTAGTGCCCGACAGGGCTCCTACGAGCAGTACTTC
TRBV6-1	TRBJ1-2	NA	NA	CASSDDPSLIYGYTF	TGTGCCAGCAGTGACGACCCGAGCCTCATCTATGGCTACACCTTC
TRBV5-6	TRBJ1-5	TRBD1	NA	CASSLSGTGGQPQHF	TGTGCCAGCAGCCTGTCCGGGACAGGGGGACAGCCCCAGCATTTT
TRBV19	TRBJ1-6	TRBD1	few	CASSPSTGGNSPLHF	TGTGCCAGTAGCCCCTCGACAGGGGGAAATTCACCCCTCCACTTT
TRBV14	TRBJ2-7	TRBD1	NA	CASSRTGTLDEQYF	TGTGCCAGCAGCCGGACAGGGACCTTAGACGAGCAGTACTTC
TRBV6-5	TRBJ1-3	NA	NA	CASIRGNTIYF	TGTGCCAGCATCCGAGGAAACACCATATATTTT
TRBV15	TRBJ1-2	NA	NA	CATSRDRAYYGYTF	TGTGCCACCAGCAGAGATCGGGCTTACTATGGCTACACCTTC
TRBV2	TRBJ2-5	NA	NA	CASSEAFRGGQETQYF	TGTGCCAGCAGTGAAGCGTTCAGGGGGGGCCAAGAGACCCAGTACTTC
TRBV7-9	TRBJ2-1	NA	NA	CASSPTVGGGIEQFF	TGTGCCAGCAGCCCAACCGTGGGAGGGGGGATTGAGCAGTTCTTC
TRBV2	TRBJ2-5	TRBD2	NA	CASSRLAELQETQYF	TGTGCCAGCAGTAGACTAGCGGAGCTCCAAGAGACCCAGTACTTC
TRBV6-4	TRBJ2-1	TRBD2	NA	CASSDSASGPYNEQFF	TGTGCCAGCAGTGACTCCGCTAGCGGACCCTACAATGAGCAGTTCTTC
TRBV4-1	TRBJ2-1	NA	once	CASSQGGSYNEQFF	TGCGCCAGCAGCCAAGGTGGATCCTACAATGAGCAGTTCTTC
TRBV6-5	TRBJ1-1	NA	NA	CASSPQGGNTEAFF	TGTGCCAGCAGTCCCCAGGGCGGTAACACTGAAGCTTTCTTT
TRBV11-2	TRBJ2-1	TRBD2	NA	CASSLPGGLGSYNEQFF	TGTGCCAGCAGCTTACCCGGTGGACTAGGTTCCTACAATGAGCAGTTCTTC
TRBV27	TRBJ2-7	TRBD1	NA	CASSSPTGGPYEQYF	TGTGCCAGCAGTTCCCCGACAGGGGGCCCCTACGAGCAGTACTTC
TRBV7-5	TRBJ1-2	NA	NA	CVRSTSGQITYGYTF	TGTGTCAGAAGCACTTCGGGACAGATAACCTATGGCTACACCTTC
TRBV7-8	TRBJ1-1	NA	NA	CASSLFRDTEAFF	TGTGCCAGCAGCTTATTTCGGGACACTGAAGCTTTCTTT
TRBV6-5	TRBJ1-5	NA	many	CASPRGPLGQPQHF	TGTGCCAGCCCGAGGGGACCCCTGGGGCAGCCCCAGCATTTT
TRBV30	TRBJ1-1	TRBD1	NA	CAWSTTGTGYLNTEAFF	TGTGCCTGGAGTACAACCGGGACAGGCTACCTGAACACTGAAGCTTTCTTT
TRBV11-1	TRBJ2-7	NA	NA	CASSLRGTLSSYEQYF	TGTGCCAGCAGCTTAAGAGGGACACTGTCCTCCTACGAGCAGTACTTC
TRBV5-6	TRBJ2-7	NA	NA	CASSLIQFPYEQYF	TGTGCCAGCAGCTTGATACAATTCCCCTACGAGCAGTACTTC
TRBV19	TRBJ2-1	NA	once	CASSIGLGTMNEQFF	TGTGCCAGTAGTATAGGGCTAGGGACAATGAATGAGCAGTTCTTC
TRBV4-1	TRBJ1-1	NA	NA	CASSQVWATEAFF	TGCGCCAGCAGCCAAGTCTGGGCGACTGAAGCTTTCTTT
TRBV4-3	TRBJ2-1	TRBD2	NA	CASSQELAGVYNEQFF	TGCGCCAGCAGCCAAGAACTAGCGGGAGTTTACAATGAGCAGTTCTTC
TRBV6-4	TRBJ2-5	NA	few	CASSAHAGAQETQYF	TGTGCCAGCAGTGCCCATGCGGGGGCACAAGAGACCCAGTACTTC
TRBV11-2	TRBJ2-3	NA	NA	CASSLDPVDTQYF	TGTGCCAGCAGCTTAGATCCGGTAGATACGCAGTATTTT
TRBV4-2	TRBJ2-1	NA	NA	CASSPLPGAHNEQFF	TGTGCCAGCAGCCCGTTACCCGGAGCACACAATGAGCAGTTCTTC
TRBV27	TRBJ2-7	TRBD1	NA	CASSNSGTGAYEQYF	TGTGCCAGCAGTAACTCCGGGACAGGGGCCTACGAGCAGTACTTC
TRBV19	TRBJ2-2	NA	once	CASSRSPGAVNTGELFF	TGTGCCAGTAGTAGGTCTCCAGGGGCGGTTAACACCGGGGAGCTGTTTTTT
TRBV15	TRBJ1-2	TRBD1	NA	CATSSLSGQETLHGYTF	TGTGCCACCAGCAGCCTCTCGGGACAGGAGACTTTACATGGCTACACCTTC
TRBV28	TRBJ2-7	TRBD2	NA	CASSLMGLAASYEQYF	TGTGCCAGCAGTTTAATGGGACTAGCGGCATCCTACGAGCAGTACTTC
TRBV21-1	TRBJ1-3	NA	NA	CASSKAAGGAADSGNTIYF	TGTGCCAGCAGCAAAGCGGCAGGGGGCGCGGCTGACTCTGGAAACACCATATATTTT
TRBV19	TRBJ1-4	NA	NA	CASSAETATNEKLFF	TGTGCCAGTAGTGCCGAGACAGCCACTAATGAAAAACTGTTTTTT
TRBV4-1	TRBJ1-1	NA	NA	CASSLAGGNTEAFF	TGCGCCAGCAGCCTAGCGGGGGGTAACACTGAAGCTTTCTTT
TRBV6-5	TRBJ2-1	NA	NA	CASSYSANSYNEQFF	TGTGCCAGCAGTTACTCGGCTAACTCCTACAATGAGCAGTTCTTC
TRBV5-6	TRBJ1-2	NA	NA	CASSLIDRSIPRGYTF	TGTGCCAGCAGCTTGATTGACAGGTCAATCCCAAGGGGCTACACCTTC
TRBV10-2	TRBJ1-1	NA	NA	CASSERGWNTEAFF	TGCGCCAGCAGTGAAAGAGGCTGGAACACTGAAGCTTTCTTT
TRBV10-2	TRBJ1-1	NA	NA	CASSEYGLNTEAFF	TGCGCCAGCAGTGAGTACGGGCTGAACACTGAAGCTTTCTTT
TRBV6-5	TRBJ2-5	TRBD2	NA	CASRTSEETQYF	TGTGCCAGCAGGACTAGCGAGGAGACCCAGTACTTC
TRBV7-7	TRBJ2-7	TRBD2	NA	CASSPGLGYEQYF	TGTGCTAGCAGCCCGGGACTAGGGTACGAGCAGTACTTC